Included here is one TCR beta chain sequence, with context. Its antigen specificity is not known. Base-call qualities are not available, and no considerably larger clone is one nucleotide away. According to the study, the label for this sample's time point signals: baseline before first vaccination. Vaccinee samples were obtained from the UK trials COV001 and COV002, which included a single-blind randomized controlled phase 2/3 trial of AZD1222 (ChAdOx1 nCoV-19) in healthy adults. Trial participant PBMC samples were collected at day 0 and day 28 after the second dose for TCRbeta chain sequencing. The CDR3 regions of human TCRbeta chains were subjected to immunosequencing. The authors' analysis ran thus. Repertoire TCRs were checked for matches against a reference library of SARS-CoV-2-specific TCRs that had been generated using the MIRA antigen-specificity platform. Breadth was defined as the fraction of unique TCRs that were SARS-CoV-2-associated. Depth was defined as the fraction of total T cells that were SARS-CoV-2-associated. Using the MIRA data, every spike-specific TCR was mapped to the spike region that the TCR reacted to and assigned to either a CD4 or a CD8 class. Log10-transformed breadth and depth values were compared by one-way ANOVA with Sidak's multiple comparisons tests. TCRdb's version of the immuneACCESS table is confined to in-frame rearrangements and falls short of the full clone set. An unresolved V gene accounts for under half of the shortfall where checked; the remainder is of unknown origin. The V and J calls and clone size come from that table; D and trimming were worked out from the DNA. This sample holds 130,000 to 150,000 clones; around 90% were observed only once. The top ten constitute 3.1% of the sample.

The data are from a study of T cell responses to AZD1222 COVID-19 vaccine (dated by TCRdb to about 2021). Looking at the study overall: Because spike-specific TCR depth and breadth did not differ between the two schedules, AZD1222 recipients who got a second dose at roughly 4 weeks were pooled with those who got a second dose at roughly 12 weeks. TCR sequencing covered approximately 230 trial participants: approximately 200 given two doses of AZD1222 and about 26 given two doses of MenACWY control vaccine. Trial participants were enrolled by age into subgroups of 18-55, 56-69 and 70-plus years, and about 150, 27 and 61 TCR-sequenced participants, respectively, were included in these subgroups. Points the paper makes about the study in general: Because no samples from the day 14 peak response were available, repertoires could be characterized only after the peak T cell response. Reportedly, close to half of the unique spike-specific TCRs recognized epitopes lying outside the regions that are mutated in the B.1.351 and B.1.1.7 variants. A significant rise in spike-specific TCR breadth and depth was observed after two AZD1222 doses relative to day 0 and relative to MenACWY recipients. Conclusions about previously exposed vaccinees are limited because only five or six AZD1222 recipients were SARS-CoV-2 seropositive at baseline. The whole spike protein was spanned by vaccine-associated CD4 TCRs, and dominant responses were seen in regions 160-218 and 743-854. The 56-69-year group was small, and its depth increase did not reach significance, likely because of low power. Most participants were white British and females outnumbered males, and the authors suggested that clonal diversity may have been underestimated.

The CDR3 numbers 15 residues from cysteine through phenylalanine. Only the CDR3 part of the read is kept: 45 bases, read in frame from the first base. Trimming takes 6 bases off V and 0 bases off J; junction bases not matched to a gene: 8. According to the germline V gene, CDR1 reads MNHEY and CDR2 reads SVGEGT. The sequencing here drew on peripheral blood, taken on day 0 of AZD1222 vaccination. The V gene is TRBV6-2 or TRBV6-3 and the J gene is TRBJ2-7, and 7 bases in between align with TRBD1. The sequence was obtained from an adult in good health. Read as DNA, the sequence is TGTGCCAGCAGCCCCGGACAGGCTTTCTCCTACGAGCAGTACTTC. This sequence encodes CASSPGQAFSYEQYF.